These 5 T cell receptor beta chains originate from one sample sequenced in a study of T cell responses to AZD1222 COVID-19 vaccine. This table comes from immunoSEQ multiplex PCR, and its TCRdb copy is limited to in-frame clones, with some not included. The table has around 160,000 clones, approximately 89% seen once; the top ten hold 4% to 6%. The input for sequencing was peripheral blood, taken on day 0 of AZD1222 vaccination. All receptors derive from an adult in good health.

This clone was seen once. This chain uses TRBV3-1 (or the pseudogene TRBV3-2) with TRBJ2-7; a weak D match, TRBD2 (5 bases). This CDR3 is 14 amino acids long. Between the trimmed V and J ends, which lost 7 bases and 1 base, there was a span of 14 bases. Germline V gene lookup returns CDR1 LGHDT and CDR2 YNNKEL (reference sequence). CDR3 nucleotide sequence: TGTGCCAGCACCCCAAAAAGAGGGTCCTACGAGCAGTACTTC. Translated: CASTPKRGSYEQYF.

This clone was observed once. The CDR3 coding sequence is TGCGCCAGCAGCCAACGAGGGGAGAGGTCTAATGAAAAACTGTTTTTT. This translates into CASSQRGERSNEKLFF. V is TRBV4-3 and J is TRBJ1-4, with D tentatively TRBD1 (5 bases). Per germline, CDR1 LGHNA and CDR2 YSLEER. The CDR3 has 16 residues. Trimming left V 2 bases short and J 3 bases short, with 13 bases between.

V gene TRBV6-6 combines with J gene TRBJ2-7; D gene uncertain. Germline V gives CDR1 MNHNY, CDR2 SVGAGI (reference sequence). This CDR3 has 15 residues. The V end lost 0 bases, the J end lost 1 base, and 10 bases lay between the germline ends. The CDR3 is CASSYSTSSSYEQYF. CDR3 coding DNA: TGTGCCAGCAGTTACTCGACGTCTTCATCCTACGAGCAGTACTTC.

Written as DNA, the CDR3 is TGTGCCAGTAGTCCACAGGGTTCTCAGCCCCAGCATTTT. Its protein is CASSPQGSQPQHF. The rearrangement uses TRBV19 and TRBJ1-5; D perhaps matches TRBD1 (6 bases). Germline CDR1 and CDR2: LNHDA and SQIVND (reference sequence). The V end was cut by 5 bases, the J end by 6 bases, with 11 bases between. The CDR3 runs to 13 residues.

The gene calls are TRBV18 and TRBJ1-4, with unresolved D. The CDR3 covers 11 residues. Germline CDR1 and CDR2: KGHSH and LQKENI. V lost 6 bases, J lost 8 bases, and 7 bases lay in between. CDR3 sequence reads: CASSAGEKLFF. CDR3 coding DNA: TGTGCCAGCTCGGCGGGGGAAAAACTGTTTTTT.